This TCR beta chain was found in a study of tumor-infiltrating lymphocytes in primary liver carcinoma. Overall study context: Stage T1-T3 N0M0 tumors measured about 4.2 to 10 cm at most.

V was shortened by 4 bases and J by 7 bases, with 14 bases between the two germline ends. The CDR3 consists of 15 residues. The germline V gene encodes CDR1 SGHDN and CDR2 FVKESK. To note about this clonotype: Its antigen is not known.

The tissue used was unsorted bulk material of roughly 17-32 mg. RNA and DNA were co-extracted from it with the AllPrep DNA/RNA mini kit. For each tumor, five separate regions were sampled. Broader study findings: Tumors and blood were compared for top-250-clone fraction, and tumors had the significantly higher value (p = 0.039).

A constant-region primer served to make TCR beta cDNA from roughly 460 ng total RNA. Amplification in three nested multiplex PCR rounds with slightly modified ARM-PCR gave rise to TCR beta libraries. TRBV1-TRBV30 forward primers paired with a C-beta reverse primer drove the first two PCR rounds, about 11 cycles each. TCRdb independently ran MiXCR on the multiplex PCR reads; one entry per CDR3 protein. This sample has tens of thousands of distinct CDR3 sequences; about 77% occur once, and the top ten carry roughly a quarter. This sequence originates from a middle-aged man with primary liver carcinoma and hepatitis B virus infection. Sequencing was performed on liver tumor tissue from sampling region 5. The subset denotes: tumor region T5, tumor centre. This chain uses TRBV14 with TRBJ1-6, with D possibly matching TRBD1 (5 bases). Here the CDR3 reads CASSRRQRQNSPLHF. In DNA form, the CDR3 reads TGTGCCAGCAGCCGCAGACAGAGGCAGAATTCACCCCTCCACTTT.